This T cell receptor (beta chain) originates from a study of cytomegalovirus exposure and HLA in healthy donors. Study-level points and caveats: Reportedly, HLA-A and HLA-B alleles of most subjects were accurately predicted from TCR beta. A reported reduction in N-insertions relative to the roughly 700-donor mean was seen in an Asian-associated ancestry cluster in a later analysis.

The PCR employed 60 Vbeta primers together with 13 Jbeta primers. Assay used: immunoSEQ multiplex PCR; TCRdb lists only in-frame clones, some missing. The sample has more than 100,000 clones, 72% seen once; the top ten hold roughly 4%. Germline values: CDR1 LNHDA, CDR2 SQIVND (reference sequence). The CDR3 has 16 amino acids. V trimming: 3 bases; J trimming: 2 bases; junction bases outside the gene matches: 7. Turning to this clone: Its antigen remains unidentified.

The receptor was derived from a middle-aged man in good health and CMV-seropositive. The chain recombines TRBV19 with TRBJ2-1; 7 bases agree with TRBD2. Sequencing used PBMCs. In DNA, the CDR3 is TGTGCCAGTAGTATTTCTGCCGGGGGGACCTACAATGAGCAGTTCTTC. Protein product: CASSISAGGTYNEQFF.